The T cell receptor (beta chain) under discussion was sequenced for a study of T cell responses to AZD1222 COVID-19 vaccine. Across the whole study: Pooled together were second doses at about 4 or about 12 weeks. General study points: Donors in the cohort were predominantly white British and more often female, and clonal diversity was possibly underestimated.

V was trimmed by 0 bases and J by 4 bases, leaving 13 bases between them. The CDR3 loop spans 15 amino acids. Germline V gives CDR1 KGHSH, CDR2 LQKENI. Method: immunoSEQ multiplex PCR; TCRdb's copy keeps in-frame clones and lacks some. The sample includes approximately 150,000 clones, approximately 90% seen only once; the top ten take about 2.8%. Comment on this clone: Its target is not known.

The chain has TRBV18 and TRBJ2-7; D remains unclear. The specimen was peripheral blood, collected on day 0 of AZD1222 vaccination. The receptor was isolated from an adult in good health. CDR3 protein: CASSPPDALVYEQYF. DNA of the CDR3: TGTGCCAGCTCACCACCGGATGCCTTGGTGTACGAGCAGTACTTC.